The TCR beta chain under discussion was sequenced for a study of cytomegalovirus exposure and HLA in healthy donors. Points on this clone: Its target is not known.

Each of the donors was a healthy bone marrow donor. The study ran its PCR with 60 Vbeta and 13 Jbeta primers. Profiled with immunoSEQ multiplex PCR; TCRdb holds only in-frame clones, not every one. Of some 180,000 clones detected, 65% to 90% appear once; the ten largest clones hold 2% to 2.5%. In germline, CDR1 is SNHLY, CDR2 FYNNEI. The CDR3 sequence is 13 residues long. Between the trimmed V and J ends, which lost 7 bases and 8 bases, there was a span of 17 bases. Study observations and caveats: An analysis was carried out later, and it reportedly showed fewer N-insertions in an Asian-associated ancestry cluster than the roughly 670-donor mean. The CMV antigen specificity of a few CMV-associated chains was confirmed through in vitro analysis.

The source material was PBMCs. This sequence joins TRBV2 and TRBJ1-2; D gene unclear. The TCR sequence derives from a male donor in good health and CMV-seronegative. The CDR3 reads CASTRGPLYGYTF. In nucleotides, the CDR3 is TGTGCCAGCACCCGTGGGCCCCTATACGGCTACACCTTC.